One and the same sample provided the 5 T cell receptor beta chains below, sequenced in a study of blood T cell repertoires in COVID-19 (dated by TCRdb to the early 2020s). Library preparation employed the immunoSEQ multiplex PCR assay. TCRdb obtained this table from immuneACCESS and retained in-frame rearrangements with V and J assigned. These tables miss some clones; where compared with another copy, unresolved V genes account for less than half of the shortfall, and the remainder is unexplained. For this sample there are about 55,000 clones; roughly 80% appear just once. Of the sample, approximately 6% is held by the ten largest clones. Input material: peripheral blood. The receptors were sampled from a human donor in a cohort sampled during active or convalescent COVID-19.

The V and J genes are TRBV7-2 and TRBJ2-2; D is possibly TRBD2 (7 bases). The V gene's germline CDR1 is SGHTA and CDR2 FQGNSA. CDR3 length equals 15 residues. The ends were cut back, 8 bases at V and 7 bases at J, with 20 bases in the middle. The CDR3 bases are TGTGCCAGCTATCTTATGGGAGGGGGAGGCGGGGAGCTGTTTTTT. Protein product: CASYLMGGGGGELFF.

This clone was detected once. The V gene is TRBV2, the J gene TRBJ1-6; TRBD1 agrees at 9 bases. Germline-derived CDR1 and CDR2 are SNHLY and FYNNEI. With V trimmed by 5 bases and J by 9 bases, 8 bases remained unmatched. The CDR3 runs 15 residues. The CDR3 DNA follows: TGTGCCAGCAGTTTACAGGGGGCGGACGGTTCACCCCTCCACTTT. Its protein is CASSLQGADGSPLHF.

The chain recombines TRBV6-2 or TRBV6-3 with TRBJ1-5; D is unclear. Germline V CDR1 and CDR2: MNHEY, SVGEGT. V was clipped by 2 bases and J by 7 bases, with 12 bases between them. The CDR3 sequence is 14 residues long. CDR3 DNA sequence: TGTGCCAGCAGTTACGGCGGGGAGATCCAGCCCCAGCATTTT. This sequence encodes CASSYGGEIQPQHF.

The table lists this clone with a few counts. For the CDR3, the DNA is TGTGCCAGCACCAAAGGGGTCATCGCTAACTATGGCTACACCTTC. It translates to CASTKGVIANYGYTF. The chain recombines TRBV13 with TRBJ1-2, with D possibly TRBD1 on 5 matching bases. With 7 bases removed from V and 0 bases from J, the gap between germline ends came to 15 bases. Germline lookup yields CDR1 PRHDT and CDR2 FYEKMQ (reference sequence). The CDR3 consists of 15 residues.

The rearrangement links TRBV5-1 to TRBJ1-1; unclear D gene. Germline values: CDR1 SGHRS, CDR2 YFSETQ. The CDR3 totals 14 residues. V lost 0 bases and J 0 bases, leaving 6 bases between the germline ends. The CDR3 nucleotides read TGCGCCAGCAGCTTGGGACACATGAACACTGAAGCTTTCTTT. This gives the protein CASSLGHMNTEAFF.